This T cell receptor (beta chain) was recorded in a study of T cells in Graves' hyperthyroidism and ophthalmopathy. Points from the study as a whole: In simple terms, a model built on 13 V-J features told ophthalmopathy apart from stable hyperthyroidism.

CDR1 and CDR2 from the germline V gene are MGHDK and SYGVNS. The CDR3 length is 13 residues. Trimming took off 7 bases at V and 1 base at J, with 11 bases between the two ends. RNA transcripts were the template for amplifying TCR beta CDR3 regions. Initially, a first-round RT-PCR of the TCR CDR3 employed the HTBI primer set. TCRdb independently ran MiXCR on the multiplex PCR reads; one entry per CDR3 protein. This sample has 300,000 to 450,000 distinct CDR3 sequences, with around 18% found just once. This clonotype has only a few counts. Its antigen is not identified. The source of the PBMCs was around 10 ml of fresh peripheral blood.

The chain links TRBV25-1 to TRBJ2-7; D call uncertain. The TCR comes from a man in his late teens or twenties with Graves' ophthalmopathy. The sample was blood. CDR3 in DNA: TGTGCCAGCACTCCTCAGAGGTCCTACGAGCAGTACTTC. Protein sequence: CASTPQRSYEQYF.